This record concerns one TCR beta chain sequence. After removal of 4 bases from V and 8 bases from J, the junction contained 8 bases not matched to a gene. This CDR3 contains 15 residues. Germline CDR1 is SGHTA and CDR2 is FQGNSA. Libraries were prepared by immunoSEQ multiplex PCR; TCRdb keeps only in-frame clonotypes and omits some of them. This table holds some 1,600,000 clones, 98% found once. This record comes from a study of shared clonotypes between healthy human individuals. This TCR derives from a man in his thirties or forties in good health. The V gene is TRBV7-2, the J gene TRBJ1-5; TRBD1 aligns across 10 bases. Material for sequencing was naive CD4+ T cells sorted from blood. The subset is: CD45RA+ positively selected. The CDR3 reads CASSSRTGGREPQHF. For the CDR3, the DNA is TGTGCCAGCAGCTCCCGGACAGGGGGGAGAGAGCCCCAGCATTTT.